This TCR beta chain was identified in a study of patients with pleural tuberculosis. This clonotype showed up just a few times. TCRdb fed the reads into MiXCR, producing one record per CDR3 protein. Here the sample spans about 50,000 distinct CDR3 sequences, 5.5% to 8% being singletons. The sequence derives from a human donor with pleural tuberculosis.

CDR3 region: CSVPGGHTEAFF. DNA of the CDR3: TGCAGCGTGCCGGGGGGCCACACTGAAGCTTTCTTT. V usage is TRBV29-1 and J usage is TRBJ1-1; TRBD1 might be the D (6 bases). This CDR3 comprises 12 residues. V was shortened by 6 bases and J by 3 bases, with 11 bases between the two germline ends. Germline V CDR1 and CDR2: SQVTM, ANQGSEA.